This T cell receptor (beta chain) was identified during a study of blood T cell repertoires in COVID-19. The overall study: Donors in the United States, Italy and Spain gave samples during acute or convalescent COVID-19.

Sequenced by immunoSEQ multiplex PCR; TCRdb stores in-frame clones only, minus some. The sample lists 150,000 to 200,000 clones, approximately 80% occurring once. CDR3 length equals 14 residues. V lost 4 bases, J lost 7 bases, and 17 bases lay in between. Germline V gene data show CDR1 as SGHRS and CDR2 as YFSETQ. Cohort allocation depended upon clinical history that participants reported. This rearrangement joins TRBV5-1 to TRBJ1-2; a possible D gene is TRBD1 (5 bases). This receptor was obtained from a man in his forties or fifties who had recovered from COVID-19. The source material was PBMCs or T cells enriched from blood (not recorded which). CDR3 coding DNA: TGCGCCAGCAGCCTGGGGGACTCCGCTAGTGGCTACACCTTC. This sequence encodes CASSLGDSASGYTF.